The sequence of this T cell receptor beta chain was determined in a study of T cell responses to AZD1222 COVID-19 vaccine. As concerns this clone: The antigen is not known.

Whole-study findings and limits: In a largely white British group with more females than males, clonal diversity was possibly underestimated.

Method: immunoSEQ multiplex PCR; TCRdb's copy keeps in-frame clones and lacks some. The sample has some 110,000 clones, 75% to 90% seen once; the top ten hold approximately 3.1%. Source: peripheral blood, taken on day 0 of AZD1222 vaccination. The source is an adult in good health.

CDR3 loop: CASTRGRANTEAFF. The CDR3 DNA sequence: TGTGCCAGTACGCGAGGCAGGGCGAACACTGAAGCTTTCTTT. The V and J genes are TRBV19 and TRBJ1-1, with a tentative D call TRBD1 (5 bases). Germline CDR1 and CDR2: LNHDA and SQIVND (reference sequence). The CDR3 is 14 amino acids. V shed 7 bases and J shed 1 base, with 13 bases lying between them.